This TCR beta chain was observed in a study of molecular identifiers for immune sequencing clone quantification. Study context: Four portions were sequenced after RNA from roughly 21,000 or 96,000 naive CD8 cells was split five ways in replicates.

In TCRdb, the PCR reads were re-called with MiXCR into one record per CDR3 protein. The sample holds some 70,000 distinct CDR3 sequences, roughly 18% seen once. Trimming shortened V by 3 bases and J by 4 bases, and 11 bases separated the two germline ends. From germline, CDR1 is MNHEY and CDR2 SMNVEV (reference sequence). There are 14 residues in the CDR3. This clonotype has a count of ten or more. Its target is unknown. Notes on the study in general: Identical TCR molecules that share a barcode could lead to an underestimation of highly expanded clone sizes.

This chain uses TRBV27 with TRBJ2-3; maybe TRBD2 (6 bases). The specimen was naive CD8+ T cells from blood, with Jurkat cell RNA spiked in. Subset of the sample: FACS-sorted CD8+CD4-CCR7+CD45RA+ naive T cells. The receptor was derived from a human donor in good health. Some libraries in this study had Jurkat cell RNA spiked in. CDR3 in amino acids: CASSFGTSSDTQYF. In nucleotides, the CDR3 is TGTGCCAGCAGTTTTGGGACTTCTTCAGATACGCAGTATTTT.